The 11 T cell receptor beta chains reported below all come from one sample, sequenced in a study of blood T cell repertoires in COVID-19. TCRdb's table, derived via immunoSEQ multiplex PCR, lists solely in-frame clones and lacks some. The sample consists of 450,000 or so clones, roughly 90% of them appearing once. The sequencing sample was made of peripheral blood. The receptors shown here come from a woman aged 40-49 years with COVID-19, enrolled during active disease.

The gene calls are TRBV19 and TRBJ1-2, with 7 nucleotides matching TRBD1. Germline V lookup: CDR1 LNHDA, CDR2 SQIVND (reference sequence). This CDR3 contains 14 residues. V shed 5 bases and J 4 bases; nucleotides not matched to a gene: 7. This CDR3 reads CASSPRDSSYGYTF. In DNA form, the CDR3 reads TGTGCCAGTAGTCCGAGGGACAGCTCCTATGGCTACACCTTC.

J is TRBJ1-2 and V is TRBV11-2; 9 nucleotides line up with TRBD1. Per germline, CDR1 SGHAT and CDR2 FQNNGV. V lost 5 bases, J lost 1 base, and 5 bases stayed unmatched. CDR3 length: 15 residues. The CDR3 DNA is TGTGCCAGCAGCCCAGGGACAGGGATTAACTATGGCTACACCTTC. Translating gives CASSPGTGINYGYTF.

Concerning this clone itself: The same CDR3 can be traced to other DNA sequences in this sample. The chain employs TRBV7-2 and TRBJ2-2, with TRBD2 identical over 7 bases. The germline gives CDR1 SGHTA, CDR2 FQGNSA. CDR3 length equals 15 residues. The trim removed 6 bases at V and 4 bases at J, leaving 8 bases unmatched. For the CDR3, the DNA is TGTGCCAGCAGATGGGGAGGGCCGGGCACCGGGGAGCTGTTTTTT. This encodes CASRWGGPGTGELFF.

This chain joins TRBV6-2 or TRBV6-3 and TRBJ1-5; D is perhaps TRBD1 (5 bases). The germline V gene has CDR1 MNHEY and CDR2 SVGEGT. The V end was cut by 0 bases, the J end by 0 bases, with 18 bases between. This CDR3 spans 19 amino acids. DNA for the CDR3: TGTGCCAGCAGTTACTCACTTCACCGACAGTGGGATAGCAATCAGCCCCAGCATTTT. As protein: CASSYSLHRQWDSNQPQHF.

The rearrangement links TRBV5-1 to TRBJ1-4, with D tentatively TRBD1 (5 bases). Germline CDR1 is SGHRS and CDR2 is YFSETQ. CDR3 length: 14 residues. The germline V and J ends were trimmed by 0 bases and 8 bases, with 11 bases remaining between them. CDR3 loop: CASSLAGSEEKLFF. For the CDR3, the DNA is TGCGCCAGCAGCTTGGCAGGGTCGGAGGAAAAACTGTTTTTT.

CDR3 residues: CASSNDDRNTEAFF. The CDR3 nucleotides read TGTGCCAGCAGCAACGATGACAGGAACACTGAAGCTTTCTTT. The chain links TRBV5-4 to TRBJ1-1; tentative D call: TRBD1 (5 bases). The V and J ends lost 4 bases and 1 base respectively, with 11 bases between them. The V gene's germline CDR1 is SGHNT and CDR2 YYREEE (reference sequence). The CDR3 consists of 14 residues. Supplemented by reference TRBV5-4 and TRBJ1-1, the full variable domain reads ETGVTQSPTHLIKTRGQQVTLRCSSQSGHNTVSWYQQALGQGPQFIFQYYREEENGRGNFPPRFSGLQFPNYSSELNVNALELDDSALYLCASSNDDRNTEAFFGQGTRLTVV.

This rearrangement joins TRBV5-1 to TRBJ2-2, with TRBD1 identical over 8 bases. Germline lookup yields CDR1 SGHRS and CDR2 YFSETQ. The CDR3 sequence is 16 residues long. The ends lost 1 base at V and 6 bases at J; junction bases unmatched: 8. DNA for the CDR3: TGCGCCAGCAGCTTGATTGCAGGGGGCCTTTCCGGGGAGCTGTTTTTT. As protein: CASSLIAGGLSGELFF.

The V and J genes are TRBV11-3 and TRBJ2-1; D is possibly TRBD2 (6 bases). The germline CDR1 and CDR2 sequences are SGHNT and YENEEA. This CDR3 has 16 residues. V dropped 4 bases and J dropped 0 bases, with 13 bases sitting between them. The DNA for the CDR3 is TGTGCCAGCAGCTCCCCCCGGGGGAGCTCCTACAATGAGCAGTTCTTC. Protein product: CASSSPRGSSYNEQFF.

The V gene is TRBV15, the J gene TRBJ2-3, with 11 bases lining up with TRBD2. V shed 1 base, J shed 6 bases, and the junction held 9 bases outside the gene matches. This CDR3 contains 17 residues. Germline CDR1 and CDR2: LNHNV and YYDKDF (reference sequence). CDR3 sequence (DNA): TGTGCCACCAGCAGAGCTAGGGGTAGCGGGGGGGCGGATACGCAGTATTTT. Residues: CATSRARGSGGADTQYF.

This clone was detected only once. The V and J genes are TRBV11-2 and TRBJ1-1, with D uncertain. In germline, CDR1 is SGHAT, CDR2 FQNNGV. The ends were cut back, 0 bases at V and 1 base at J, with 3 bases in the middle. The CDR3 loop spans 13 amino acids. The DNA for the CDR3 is TGTGCCAGCAGCTTAGACAGGAACACTGAAGCTTTCTTT. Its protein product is CASSLDRNTEAFF.

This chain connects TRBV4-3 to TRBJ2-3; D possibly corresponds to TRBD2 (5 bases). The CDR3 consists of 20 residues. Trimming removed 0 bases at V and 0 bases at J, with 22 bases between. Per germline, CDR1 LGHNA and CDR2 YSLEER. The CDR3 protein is CASSQDDYLPGSPSTDTQYF. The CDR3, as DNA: TGCGCCAGCAGCCAAGATGACTACTTGCCCGGTTCTCCTAGCACAGATACGCAGTATTTT.